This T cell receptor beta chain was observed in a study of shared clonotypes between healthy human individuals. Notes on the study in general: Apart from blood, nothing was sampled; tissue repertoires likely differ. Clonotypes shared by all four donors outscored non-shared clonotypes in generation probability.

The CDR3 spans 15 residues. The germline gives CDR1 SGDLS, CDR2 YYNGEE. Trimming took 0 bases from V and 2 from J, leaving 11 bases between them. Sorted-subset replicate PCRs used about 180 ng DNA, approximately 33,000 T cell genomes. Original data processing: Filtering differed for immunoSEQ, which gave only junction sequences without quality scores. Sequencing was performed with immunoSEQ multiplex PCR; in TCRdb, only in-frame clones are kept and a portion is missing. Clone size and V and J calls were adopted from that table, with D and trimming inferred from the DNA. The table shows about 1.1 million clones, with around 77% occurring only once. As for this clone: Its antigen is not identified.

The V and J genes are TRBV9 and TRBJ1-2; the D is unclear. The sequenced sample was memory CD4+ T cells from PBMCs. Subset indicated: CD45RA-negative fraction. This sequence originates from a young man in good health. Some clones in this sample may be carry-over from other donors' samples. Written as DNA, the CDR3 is TGTGCCAGCAGCGTAGCTTCAGGACCAAACTATGGCTACACCTTC. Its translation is CASSVASGPNYGYTF.